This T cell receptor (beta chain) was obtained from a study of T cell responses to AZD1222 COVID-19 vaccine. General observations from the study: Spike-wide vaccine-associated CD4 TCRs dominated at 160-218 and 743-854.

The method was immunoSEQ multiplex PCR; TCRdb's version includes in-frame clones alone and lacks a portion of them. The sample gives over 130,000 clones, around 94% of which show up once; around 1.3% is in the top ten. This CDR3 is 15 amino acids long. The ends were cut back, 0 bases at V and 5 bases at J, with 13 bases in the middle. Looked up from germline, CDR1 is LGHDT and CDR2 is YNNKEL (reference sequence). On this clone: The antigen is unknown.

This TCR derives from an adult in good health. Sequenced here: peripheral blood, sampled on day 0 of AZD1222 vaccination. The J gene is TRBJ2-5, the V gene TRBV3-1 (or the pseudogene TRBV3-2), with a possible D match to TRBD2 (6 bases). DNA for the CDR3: TGTGCCAGCAGCCAAGAGGGGACTTCTCTGGAGACCCAGTACTTC. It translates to CASSQEGTSLETQYF.